This TCR beta chain emerged from a study of PD-L1 blockade in urothelial cancer. Generated by immunoSEQ multiplex PCR, the TCRdb table keeps only in-frame clones and is missing some. The sample records 2,000 or so clones, 34% being singletons. Germline lookup yields CDR1 LNHDA and CDR2 SQIVND (reference sequence). The CDR3 loop spans 14 amino acids. Deletions cut 7 bases from V and 11 bases from J, with 23 bases between. J is TRBJ1-2 and V is TRBV19; no firm D call. The sequence was obtained from a middle-aged man with urothelial cancer. Source: tumor tissue, taken before atezolizumab (anti-PD-L1) treatment. The CDR3 spells CASTIDRVSGGYTF. The CDR3 nucleotides are TGTGCCAGTACCATTGATAGGGTGTCGGGCGGTTACACCTTC.